This T cell receptor (beta chain) was recorded in a study of shared clonotypes between healthy human individuals. Study at large: Plates per donor: three CD4 naive, three CD4 memory, two CD8 naive, one CD8 memory. Findings and caveats of the study: Naive CD4 clonotype sharing across several donors was roughly 5%.

Concerning this clone: Its antigen is unidentified.

The study ran the assay at deep level. The DNA input per sorted-subset replicate PCR was approximately 210 ng, corresponding to roughly 30,000 T cell genomes. This table comes from immunoSEQ multiplex PCR, and its TCRdb copy is limited to in-frame clones, with some not included. The sample has hundreds of thousands of clones, approximately 96% seen once. As defined, naive CD8 cells were CD45RO-negative and positively selected for CCR7, with terminally differentiated effector memory CD45RA+ cells excluded. The germline V and J ends were trimmed by 5 bases and 1 base, with 11 bases remaining between them. This CDR3 region has 14 residues. CDR1 is SGHVS and CDR2 is FNYEAQ in the germline V gene.

The receptor was isolated from a woman in her thirties in good health. The sequenced sample consisted of naive CD8+ T cells sorted from blood. This chain uses TRBV7-6 with TRBJ1-1; D gene unclear. The CDR3 DNA follows: TGTGCCAGCAGCCCAGACGTAGGGAACACTGAAGCTTTCTTT. This translates into CASSPDVGNTEAFF.